These 4 T cell receptor beta chains share one sample of origin, sequenced in a study of radiation and T cells in renal cell carcinoma. Time point described: blood 2 weeks post-SBRT. As to treatment: 15 Gy SBRT to primary tumor, nephrectomy 4 weeks later. The table came from immunoSEQ multiplex PCR; TCRdb's copy has only in-frame clones and leaves some out. The sample lists about 120,000 clones, about four fifths seen once, with approximately 5% in the top ten. Here the sequenced sample was blood, taken from a patient whose treatment included radiotherapy and nephrectomy. The receptors originated from a man aged 45-60 years with renal cell carcinoma.

This clone appeared a few times. The chain is built from TRBV7-9 and TRBJ1-1; D gene ambiguous. The CDR3 consists of 13 residues. Per the germline V gene, CDR1 is SEHNR and CDR2 is FQNEAQ (reference sequence). With 4 bases removed from V and 3 bases from J, the gap between germline ends came to 9 bases. CDR3 bases: TGTGCCAGCAGCTCAACACCTCACACTGAAGCTTTCTTT. Its translation: CASSSTPHTEAFF.

J is TRBJ1-2 and V is TRBV11-2; possibly TRBD1 for D (5 bases). The V gene's germline CDR1 is SGHAT and CDR2 FQNNGV. The CDR3 loop spans 14 amino acids. Trimming shortened V by 5 bases and J by 1 base, and 11 bases separated the two germline ends. The CDR3 nucleotides read TGTGCCAGCAGCACCCCACAGGTTAACTATGGCTACACCTTC. Amino acid sequence: CASSTPQVNYGYTF.

The genes are TRBV27 and TRBJ2-3, with a weak D call TRBD1 (5 bases). Germline V lookup: CDR1 MNHEY, CDR2 SMNVEV (reference sequence). The CDR3 extends over 15 amino acids. V was clipped by 3 bases and J by 0 bases, with 10 bases between them. The CDR3 region is CASSLWGKSTDTQYF. CDR3 nucleotides: TGTGCCAGCAGTTTGTGGGGCAAGAGCACAGATACGCAGTATTTT.

V usage is TRBV28 and J usage is TRBJ2-1; the D is unclear. Germline V lookup: CDR1 MDHEN, CDR2 SYDVKM. The length of the CDR3 is 12 residues. Trimming removed 6 bases at V and 7 bases at J, with 10 bases between. The CDR3 nucleotides read TGTGCCAGCAGGACCCCGGATAATGAGCAGTTCTTC. It encodes CASRTPDNEQFF.